The 11 T cell receptor beta chains presented below share a single source sample, sequenced in a study of immune characterization of retroperitoneal liposarcoma. TCRdb passed the PCR reads through MiXCR, listing each CDR3 protein once. The table lists more than 10,000 distinct CDR3 sequences, roughly 44% of them singletons. Sequencing was performed on tumor tissue. The origin of the receptors is a female donor with retroperitoneal liposarcoma.

The gene calls are TRBV6-1 and TRBJ2-5; weak D call: TRBD1 (7 bases). This CDR3 region has 14 residues. The V gene lost 7 bases and the J gene lost 11 bases, with 23 bases spanning the gap. CDR1 MNHNS and CDR2 SASEGT come from the germline V gene. CDR3 in DNA: TGTGCCAGCACAGGGGGGACAGTATACAATGAGCAGTACTTC. Translated: CASTGGTVYNEQYF.

The CDR3 spells CASRFTGQYRYEQYF. The CDR3 region has the DNA TGTGCCAGCAGATTCACAGGGCAATATCGCTACGAGCAGTACTTC. The gene calls are TRBV6-1 and TRBJ2-7; D possibly corresponds to TRBD1 (6 bases). The germline V and J ends were trimmed by 6 bases and 3 bases, with 18 bases remaining between them. CDR1 and CDR2 from the germline V gene are MNHNS and SASEGT. The CDR3 totals 15 residues.

The chain carries TRBV6-1 and TRBJ2-3, with 10 bases matching TRBD2. The CDR3 has 14 amino acids. Germline trimming cut 6 bases from V and 8 bases from J; bases unmatched to any gene: 8. Germline V gene lookup returns CDR1 MNHNS and CDR2 SASEGT. The CDR3 DNA reads as TGTGCCAGCAGGAGCGGGAGGGCCTTGGGTACGCAGTATTTT. It codes for CASRSGRALGTQYF.

The DNA of the CDR3 is TGTGCCAGCAGCTTAGACGGAGGGAGATACAATGAGCAGTACTTC. This codes for CASSLDGGRYNEQYF. The rearrangement joins TRBV11-3 to TRBJ2-4; the D gene is possibly TRBD2 (6 bases). This CDR3 is built from 15 residues. Germline V gene sequence: CDR1 SGHNT, CDR2 YENEEA. V gave up 0 bases and J gave up 13 bases, with 19 bases separating them.

This clonotype was seen a handful of times. This chain links TRBV6-1 with TRBJ2-1; 8 nucleotides match TRBD1. The J call may be in error: the DNA end matches TRBJ2-7 better. The CDR3 consists of 14 residues. CDR1 and CDR2 (germline): MNHNS, SASEGT. CDR3 coding DNA: TGTGCCAGCAACTTATCGGGACAGGTGTTCGAGCAGTACTTC. Its translation is CASNLSGQVFEQYF.

Written as DNA, the CDR3 is TGTGCCAGCAGTGAGACAGGCCCCTCCTACGAGCAGTTCTTC. Protein sequence: CASSETGPSYEQFF. This chain links TRBV6-1 with TRBJ2-1, with D perhaps TRBD1 (6 bases). The CDR3 covers 14 residues. The ends were cut back, 3 bases at V and 10 bases at J, with 16 bases in the middle. Germline loops: CDR1 MNHNS, CDR2 SASEGT.

The chain employs TRBV10-3 and TRBJ2-5; 8 nucleotides agree with TRBD1. The J call may be wrong; the DNA end is better matched by TRBJ2-7. Germline V lookup: CDR1 ENHRY, CDR2 SYGVKD. The CDR3 runs 14 residues. CDR3: CAISEPPGGHEQYF. In DNA form, the CDR3 reads TGTGCCATCAGTGAGCCTCCAGGGGGCCACGAGCAGTACTTC.

In this sample, this clonotype turned up once. CDR3 sequence reads: CASTPRQTDTQYF. The CDR3 coding sequence is TGTGCCAGCACACCGAGGCAGACAGATACGCAGTATTTT. The chain combines TRBV6-1 with TRBJ2-3, with D hard to call. Trimming removed 7 bases at V and 3 bases at J, with 11 bases between. CDR3 length: 13 amino acids. Germline loops: CDR1 MNHNS, CDR2 SASEGT.

The chain combines TRBV12-3 or TRBV12-4 with TRBJ2-5; D possibly corresponds to TRBD2 (7 bases). V was trimmed by 6 bases and J by 11 bases, leaving 25 bases between them. The CDR3 is made up of 15 amino acids. CDR3 sequence (DNA): TGTGCCAGCAGGGGCCCGGGGGGCCTATACAATGAGCAGTACTTC. Its protein is CASRGPGGLYNEQYF.

This sequence joins TRBV7-6 and TRBJ2-1, with D unclear. V lost 1 base and J 13 bases, leaving 14 bases between the germline ends. The CDR3 totals 13 residues. Germline V gene data show CDR1 as SGHVS and CDR2 as FNYEAQ. CDR3 sequence: CASSLGYQETQFF. The CDR3 coding sequence is TGTGCCAGCAGCTTAGGGTACCAAGAGACCCAGTTCTTC.

V and J are TRBV6-1 and TRBJ2-1, with D uncertain. V was trimmed by 0 bases and J by 5 bases, leaving 5 bases between them. CDR1 and CDR2 from the germline V gene are MNHNS and SASEGT. The CDR3 runs to 13 residues. The CDR3 DNA is TGTGCCAGCAGTGAAGCAACCCACAATGAGCAGTTCTTC. As protein: CASSEATHNEQFF.